The present T cell receptor (beta chain) was sequenced within a study of T-cell reconstitution after alpha-beta-depleted transplantation in children. Study-wide results and limits: Newly produced T cells mostly accounted for T-cell counts and diversity one year post-transplant. Reported findings indicate that, about two months after transplant, alpha-beta T cells came from several hundred expanded clones, which were derived from non-depleted graft cells. Certain patients had high TCRbeta diversity at day 60, and it came from recipient T cells and thymic progenitors that survived.

The authors prepared the TCRbeta library with unique molecular identifiers. One entry per CDR3 protein results from TCRdb running MiXCR on the PCR reads. The data hold approximately 350,000 distinct CDR3 sequences, with about a sixth observed a single time. In the case of this clonotype: Its target is unknown.

V lost 4 bases, J lost 2 bases, and 16 bases lay in between. The CDR3 has 16 amino acids. From germline, CDR1 is SGDLS and CDR2 YYNGEE. The receptor was derived from a male patient between 2 and 15 years old who had a stem cell transplant for acute lymphoblastic leukemia, so the T cells may come from the graft donor. The sequencing here drew on PBMCs, mostly from graft donor cells, taken 360 days after TCRalphabeta/CD19-depleted stem cell transplant. The chain joins TRBV9 to TRBJ1-3; a possible D gene is TRBD1 (5 bases). For the CDR3, the DNA is TGTGCCAGCAGCTCGGGCCTCCGGGACCCTGGAAACACCATATATTTT. Amino acid sequence: CASSSGLRDPGNTIYF.